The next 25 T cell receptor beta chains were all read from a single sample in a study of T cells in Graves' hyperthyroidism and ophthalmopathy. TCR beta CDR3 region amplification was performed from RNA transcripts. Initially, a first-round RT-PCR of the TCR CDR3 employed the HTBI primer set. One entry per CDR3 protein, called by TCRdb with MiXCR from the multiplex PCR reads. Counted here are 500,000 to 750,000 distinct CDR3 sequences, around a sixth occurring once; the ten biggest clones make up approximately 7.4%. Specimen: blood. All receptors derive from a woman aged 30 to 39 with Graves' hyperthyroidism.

The CDR3 nucleotides are TGCGCCAGCAGCGATGGACAGGGTATAACTGAAGCTTTCTTT. Amino acids: CASSDGQGITEAFF. The rearrangement joins TRBV5-1 to TRBJ1-1, with 8 nucleotides matching TRBD1. The CDR3 sequence is 14 residues long. After removal of 4 bases from V and 5 bases from J, the junction contained 7 bases not matched to a gene. Germline values: CDR1 SGHRS, CDR2 YFSETQ.

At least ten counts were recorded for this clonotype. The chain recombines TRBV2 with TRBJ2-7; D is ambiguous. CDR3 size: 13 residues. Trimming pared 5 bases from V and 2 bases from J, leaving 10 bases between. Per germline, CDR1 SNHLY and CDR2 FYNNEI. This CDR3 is CASSRNSAYEQYF. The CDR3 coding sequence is TGTGCCAGCAGTAGGAACAGCGCCTACGAGCAGTACTTC.

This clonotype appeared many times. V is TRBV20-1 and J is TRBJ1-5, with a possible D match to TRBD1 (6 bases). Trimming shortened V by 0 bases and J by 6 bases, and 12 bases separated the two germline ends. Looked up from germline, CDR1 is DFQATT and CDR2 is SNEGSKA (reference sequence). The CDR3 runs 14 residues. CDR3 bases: TGCAGTGCTAGAGACGGGCAGGGGTTTCAGCCCCAGCATTTT. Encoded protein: CSARDGQGFQPQHF.

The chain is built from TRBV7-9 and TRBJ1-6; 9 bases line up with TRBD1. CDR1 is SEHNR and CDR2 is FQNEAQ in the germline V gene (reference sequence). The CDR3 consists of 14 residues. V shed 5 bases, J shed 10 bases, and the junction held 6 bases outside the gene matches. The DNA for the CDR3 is TGTGCCAGCAGCCGGACAGGGGACGGCTCACCCCTCCACTTT. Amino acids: CASSRTGDGSPLHF.

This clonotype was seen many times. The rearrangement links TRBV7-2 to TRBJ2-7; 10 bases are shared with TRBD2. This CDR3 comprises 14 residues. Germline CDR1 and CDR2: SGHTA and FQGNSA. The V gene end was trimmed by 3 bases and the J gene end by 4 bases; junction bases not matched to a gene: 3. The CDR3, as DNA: TGTGCCAGCAGCTTCGGGACTAGCGTTTACGAGCAGTACTTC. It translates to CASSFGTSVYEQYF.

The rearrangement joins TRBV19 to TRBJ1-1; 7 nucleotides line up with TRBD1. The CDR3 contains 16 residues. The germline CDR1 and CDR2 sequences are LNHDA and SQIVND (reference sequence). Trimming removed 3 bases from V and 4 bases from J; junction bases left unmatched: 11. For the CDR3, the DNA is TGTGCCAGTAGTATCCTTATCGGCCAGGGGGTCACTGAAGCTTTCTTT. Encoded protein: CASSILIGQGVTEAFF.

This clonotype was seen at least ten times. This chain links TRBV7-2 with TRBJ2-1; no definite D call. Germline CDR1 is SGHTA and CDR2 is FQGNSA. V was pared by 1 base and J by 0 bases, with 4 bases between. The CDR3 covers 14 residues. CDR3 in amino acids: CASSLDTSYNEQFF. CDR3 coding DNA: TGTGCCAGCAGCTTAGATACCTCCTACAATGAGCAGTTCTTC.

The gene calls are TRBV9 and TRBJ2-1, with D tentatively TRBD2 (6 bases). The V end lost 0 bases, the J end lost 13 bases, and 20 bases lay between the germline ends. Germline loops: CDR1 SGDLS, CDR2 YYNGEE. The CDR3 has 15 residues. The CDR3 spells CASSVEGTATITQFF. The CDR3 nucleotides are TGTGCCAGCAGCGTAGAGGGGACTGCAACAATCACCCAGTTCTTC.

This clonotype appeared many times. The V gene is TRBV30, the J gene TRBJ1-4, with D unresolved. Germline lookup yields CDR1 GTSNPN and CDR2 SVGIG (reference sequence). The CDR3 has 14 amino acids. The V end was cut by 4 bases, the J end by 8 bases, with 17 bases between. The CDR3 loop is CAWTPGRSGEKLFF. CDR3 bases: TGTGCCTGGACCCCCGGGAGAAGTGGGGAAAAACTGTTTTTT.

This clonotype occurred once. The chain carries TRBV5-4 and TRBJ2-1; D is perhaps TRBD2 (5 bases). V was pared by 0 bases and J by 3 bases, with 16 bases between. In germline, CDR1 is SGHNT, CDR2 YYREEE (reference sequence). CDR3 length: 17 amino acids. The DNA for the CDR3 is TGTGCCAGCAGCTTGGCCGAAACTAGACTGTTCTACAATGAGCAGTTCTTC. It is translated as CASSLAETRLFYNEQFF. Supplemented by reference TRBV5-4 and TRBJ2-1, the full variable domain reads ETGVTQSPTHLIKTRGQQVTLRCSSQSGHNTVSWYQQALGQGPQFIFQYYREEENGRGNFPPRFSGLQFPNYSSELNVNALELDDSALYLCASSLAETRLFYNEQFFGPGTRLTVL.

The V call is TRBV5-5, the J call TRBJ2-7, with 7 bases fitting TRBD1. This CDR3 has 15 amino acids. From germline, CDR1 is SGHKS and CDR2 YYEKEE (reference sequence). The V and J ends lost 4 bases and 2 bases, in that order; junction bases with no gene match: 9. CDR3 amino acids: CASSPQTGTPYEQYF. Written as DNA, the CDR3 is TGTGCCAGCAGCCCCCAGACAGGGACCCCCTACGAGCAGTACTTC.

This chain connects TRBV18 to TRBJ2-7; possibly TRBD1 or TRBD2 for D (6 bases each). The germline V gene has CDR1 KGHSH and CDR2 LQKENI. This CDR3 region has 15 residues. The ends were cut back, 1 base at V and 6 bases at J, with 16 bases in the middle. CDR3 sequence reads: CASSPRRGVGGEQYF. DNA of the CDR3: TGTGCCAGCTCACCACGCAGGGGAGTGGGGGGCGAGCAGTACTTC.

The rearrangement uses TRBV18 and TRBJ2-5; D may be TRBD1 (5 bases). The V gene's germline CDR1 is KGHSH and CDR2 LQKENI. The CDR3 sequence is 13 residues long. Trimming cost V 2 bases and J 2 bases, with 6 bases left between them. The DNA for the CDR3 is TGTGCCAGCTCACCAAGACAGCAAGAGACCCAGTACTTC. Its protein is CASSPRQQETQYF.

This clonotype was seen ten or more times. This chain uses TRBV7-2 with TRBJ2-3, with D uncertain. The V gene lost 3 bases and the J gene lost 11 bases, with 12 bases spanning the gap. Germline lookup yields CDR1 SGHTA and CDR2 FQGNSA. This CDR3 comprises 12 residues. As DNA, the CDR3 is TGTGCCAGCAGCTTTCCGGGCTATGGGCAGTATTTT. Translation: CASSFPGYGQYF.

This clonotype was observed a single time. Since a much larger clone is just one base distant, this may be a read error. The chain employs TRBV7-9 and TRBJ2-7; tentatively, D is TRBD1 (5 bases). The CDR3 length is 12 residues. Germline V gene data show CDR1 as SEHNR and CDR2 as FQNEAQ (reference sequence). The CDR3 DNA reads TGTGCCAGCTCACCACAGGATTACGGGCAGTACTTC. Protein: CASSPQDYGQYF.

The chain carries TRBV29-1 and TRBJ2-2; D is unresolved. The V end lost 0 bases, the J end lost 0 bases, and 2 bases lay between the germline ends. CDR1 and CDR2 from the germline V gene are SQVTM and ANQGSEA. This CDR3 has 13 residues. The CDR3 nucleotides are TGCAGCGTTGAAGATGCGAACACCGGGGAGCTGTTTTTT. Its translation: CSVEDANTGELFF.

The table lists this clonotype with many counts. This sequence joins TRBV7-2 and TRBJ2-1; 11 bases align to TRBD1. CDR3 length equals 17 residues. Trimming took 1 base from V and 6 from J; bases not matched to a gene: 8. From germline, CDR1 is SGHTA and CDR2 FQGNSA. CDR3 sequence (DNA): TGTGCCAGCAGCTTAGTACGGGGGGGGACAGGGGGCAATGAGCAGTTCTTC. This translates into CASSLVRGGTGGNEQFF.

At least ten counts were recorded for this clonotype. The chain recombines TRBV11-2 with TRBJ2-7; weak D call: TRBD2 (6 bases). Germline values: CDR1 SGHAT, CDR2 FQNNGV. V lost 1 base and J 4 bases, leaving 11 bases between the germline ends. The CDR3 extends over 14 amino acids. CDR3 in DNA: TGTGCCAGCAGCTTAGCGGGAGAGGTATACGAGCAGTACTTC. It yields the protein CASSLAGEVYEQYF.

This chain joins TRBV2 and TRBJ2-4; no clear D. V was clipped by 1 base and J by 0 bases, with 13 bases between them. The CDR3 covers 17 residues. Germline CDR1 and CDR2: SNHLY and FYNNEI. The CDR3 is CASSEGQNRLAKNIQYF. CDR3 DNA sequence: TGTGCCAGCAGTGAAGGGCAAAATCGTTTAGCCAAAAACATTCAGTACTTC.

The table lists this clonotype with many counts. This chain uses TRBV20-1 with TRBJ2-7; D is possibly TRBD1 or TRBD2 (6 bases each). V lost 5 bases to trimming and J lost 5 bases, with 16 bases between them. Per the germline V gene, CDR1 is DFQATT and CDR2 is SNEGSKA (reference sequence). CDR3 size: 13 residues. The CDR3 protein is CSALVQGGHEQYF. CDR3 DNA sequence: TGCAGTGCTCTCGTACAGGGAGGACACGAGCAGTACTTC.

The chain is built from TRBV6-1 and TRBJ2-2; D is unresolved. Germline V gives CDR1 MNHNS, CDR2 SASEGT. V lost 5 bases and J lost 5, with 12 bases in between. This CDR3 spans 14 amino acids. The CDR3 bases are TGTGCCAGCAGTCCGCCGTTGGAGACCGGGGAGCTGTTTTTT. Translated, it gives CASSPPLETGELFF.

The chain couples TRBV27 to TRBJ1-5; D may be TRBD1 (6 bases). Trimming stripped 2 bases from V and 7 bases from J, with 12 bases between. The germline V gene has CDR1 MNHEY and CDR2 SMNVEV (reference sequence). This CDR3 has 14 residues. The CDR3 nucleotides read TGTGCCAGCAGTTTAATGGGGGCCGAGCAGCCCCAGCATTTT. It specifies CASSLMGAEQPQHF.

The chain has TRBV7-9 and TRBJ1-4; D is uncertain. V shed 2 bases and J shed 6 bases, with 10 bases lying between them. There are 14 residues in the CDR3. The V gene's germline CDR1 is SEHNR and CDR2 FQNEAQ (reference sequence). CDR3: CASSLTRADEKLFF. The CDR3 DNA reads TGTGCCAGCAGCTTAACGAGGGCGGATGAAAAACTGTTTTTT.

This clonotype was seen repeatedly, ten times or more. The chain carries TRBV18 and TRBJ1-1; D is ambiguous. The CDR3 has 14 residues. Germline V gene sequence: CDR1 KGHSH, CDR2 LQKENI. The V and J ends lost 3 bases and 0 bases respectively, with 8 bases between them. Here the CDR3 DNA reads TGTGCCAGCTCACCTCCATCTATGAACACTGAAGCTTTCTTT. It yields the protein CASSPPSMNTEAFF.

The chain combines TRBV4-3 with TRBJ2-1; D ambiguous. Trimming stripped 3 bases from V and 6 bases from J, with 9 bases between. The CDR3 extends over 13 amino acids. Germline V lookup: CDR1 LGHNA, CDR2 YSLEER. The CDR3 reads CASSHLLPNEQFF. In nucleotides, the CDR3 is TGCGCCAGCAGCCACCTACTACCCAATGAGCAGTTCTTC.